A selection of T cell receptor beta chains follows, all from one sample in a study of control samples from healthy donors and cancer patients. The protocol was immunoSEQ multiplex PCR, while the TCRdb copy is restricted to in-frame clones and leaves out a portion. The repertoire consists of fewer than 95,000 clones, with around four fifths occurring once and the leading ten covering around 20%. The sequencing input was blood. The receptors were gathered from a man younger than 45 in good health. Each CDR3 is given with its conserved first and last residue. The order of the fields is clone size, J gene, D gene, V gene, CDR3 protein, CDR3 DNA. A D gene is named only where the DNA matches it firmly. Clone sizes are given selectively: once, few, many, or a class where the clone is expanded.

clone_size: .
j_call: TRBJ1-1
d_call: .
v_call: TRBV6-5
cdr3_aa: CASNSGTVGTEAFF
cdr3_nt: TGTGCCAGCAATTCCGGGACCGTGGGCACTGAAGCTTTCTTT

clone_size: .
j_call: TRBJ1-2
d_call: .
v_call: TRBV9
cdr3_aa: CASSPLTGDNYGYTF
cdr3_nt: TGTGCCAGCAGCCCGCTGACAGGAGACAACTATGGCTACACCTTC

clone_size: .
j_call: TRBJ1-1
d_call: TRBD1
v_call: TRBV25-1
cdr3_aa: CATAKGAGDTEAFF
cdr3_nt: TGTGCCACCGCCAAGGGGGCGGGCGACACTGAAGCTTTCTTT

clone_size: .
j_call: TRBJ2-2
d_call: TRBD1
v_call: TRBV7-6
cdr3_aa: CASSLDGRTGHTGELFF
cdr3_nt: TGTGCCAGCAGCTTAGATGGACGGACAGGGCACACCGGGGAGCTGTTTTTT

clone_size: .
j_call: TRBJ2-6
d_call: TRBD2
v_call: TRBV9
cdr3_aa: CASSVSGSPLGSGANVLTF
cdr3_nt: TGTGCCAGCAGCGTAAGCGGGAGCCCGTTGGGATCTGGGGCCAACGTCCTGACTTTC

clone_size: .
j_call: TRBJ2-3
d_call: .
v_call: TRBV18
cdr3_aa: CASSPPTGRDTQYF
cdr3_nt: TGTGCCAGCTCACCACCGACGGGGAGGGATACGCAGTATTTT

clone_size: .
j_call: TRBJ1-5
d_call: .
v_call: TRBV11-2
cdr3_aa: CASSLGRSQPQHF
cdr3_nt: TGTGCCAGCAGCTTAGGCCGGAGTCAGCCCCAGCATTTT

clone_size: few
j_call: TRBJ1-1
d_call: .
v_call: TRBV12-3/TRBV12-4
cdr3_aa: CASSSGLNTEAFF
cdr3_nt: TGTGCCAGCAGTTCGGGGTTGAACACTGAAGCTTTCTTT

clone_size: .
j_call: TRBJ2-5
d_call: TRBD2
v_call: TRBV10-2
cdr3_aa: CASSEVAGTETQYF
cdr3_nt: TGCGCCAGCAGTGAGGTAGCGGGGACGGAGACCCAGTACTTC

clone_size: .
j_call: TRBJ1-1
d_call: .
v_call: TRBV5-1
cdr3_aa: CASSPDRIEAFF
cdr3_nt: TGCGCCAGCAGCCCGGACCGAATAGAAGCTTTCTTT

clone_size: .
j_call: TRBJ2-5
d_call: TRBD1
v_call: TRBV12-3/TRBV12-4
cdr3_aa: CASSYRGRETQYF
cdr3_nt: TGTGCCAGCAGCTACAGGGGGCGAGAGACCCAGTACTTC

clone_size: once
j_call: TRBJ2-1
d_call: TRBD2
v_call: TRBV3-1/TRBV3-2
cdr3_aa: CASSQELRGGYNEQFF
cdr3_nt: TGTGCCAGCAGCCAAGAACTGCGGGGGGGTTACAATGAGCAGTTCTTC

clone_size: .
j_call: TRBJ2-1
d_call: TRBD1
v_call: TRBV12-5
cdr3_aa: CASGPGTGAHEQFF
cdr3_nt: TGTGCTAGTGGTCCCGGGACAGGGGCCCATGAGCAGTTCTTC

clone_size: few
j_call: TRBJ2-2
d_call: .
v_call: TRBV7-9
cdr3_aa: CASSFRGPYTGELFF
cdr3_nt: TGTGCCAGCAGCTTCAGGGGCCCTTACACCGGGGAGCTGTTTTTT

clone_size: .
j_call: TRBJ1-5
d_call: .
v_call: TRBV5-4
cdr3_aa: CADTGEINQPQHF
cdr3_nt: TGTGCCGATACCGGAGAAATCAATCAGCCCCAGCATTTT

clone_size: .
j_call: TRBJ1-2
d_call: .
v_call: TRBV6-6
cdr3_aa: CASSYYNYGYTF
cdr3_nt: TGTGCCAGCAGTTATTATAACTATGGCTACACCTTC

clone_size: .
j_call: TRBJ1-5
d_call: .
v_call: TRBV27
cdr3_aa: CASSPSWVRISNQPQHF
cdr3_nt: TGTGCCAGCAGTCCTAGTTGGGTTCGGATTAGCAATCAGCCCCAGCATTTT

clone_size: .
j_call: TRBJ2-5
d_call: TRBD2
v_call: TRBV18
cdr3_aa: CASSRAGAQETQYF
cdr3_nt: TGTGCCAGCTCAAGAGCGGGGGCCCAAGAGACCCAGTACTTC

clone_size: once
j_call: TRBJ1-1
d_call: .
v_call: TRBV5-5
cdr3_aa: CASIPGALNTEAFF
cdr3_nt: TGTGCCAGCATACCAGGGGCCCTGAACACTGAAGCTTTCTTT

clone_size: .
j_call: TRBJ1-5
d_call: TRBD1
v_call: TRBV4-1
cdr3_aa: CASSRDRDRYNQPQHF
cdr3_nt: TGCGCCAGCAGCCGAGACCGGGACAGGTATAATCAGCCCCAGCATTTT

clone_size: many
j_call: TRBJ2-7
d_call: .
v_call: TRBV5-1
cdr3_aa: CASSLTRGYEQYF
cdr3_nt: TGCGCCAGCAGTTTAACTCGGGGCTACGAGCAGTACTTC

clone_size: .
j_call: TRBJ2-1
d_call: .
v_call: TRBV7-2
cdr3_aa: CASSTGPNEQFF
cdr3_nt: TGTGCCAGCAGCACGGGACCGAATGAGCAGTTCTTC

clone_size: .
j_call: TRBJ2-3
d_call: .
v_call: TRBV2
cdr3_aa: CASSAQGTDTQYF
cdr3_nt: TGTGCCAGCAGTGCACAGGGCACAGATACGCAGTATTTT

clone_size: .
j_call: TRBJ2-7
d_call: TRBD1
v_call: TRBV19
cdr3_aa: CASSATGTGSHEQYF
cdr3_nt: TGTGCCAGTAGTGCAACCGGGACAGGGAGCCACGAGCAGTACTTC

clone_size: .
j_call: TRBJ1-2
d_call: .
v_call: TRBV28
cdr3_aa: CASTLEYRTKDDYGYTF
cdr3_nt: TGTGCCAGCACCTTGGAGTATCGGACAAAAGACGACTATGGCTACACCTTC

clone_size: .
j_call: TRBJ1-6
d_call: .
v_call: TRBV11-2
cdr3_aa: CASSRVHVNSPLHF
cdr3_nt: TGTGCCAGCAGTAGGGTTCACGTAAATTCACCCCTCCACTTT

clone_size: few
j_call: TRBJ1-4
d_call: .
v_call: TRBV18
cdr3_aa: CASSPLQDSEKLFF
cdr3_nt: TGTGCCAGCTCACCACTTCAGGACAGTGAAAAACTGTTTTTT

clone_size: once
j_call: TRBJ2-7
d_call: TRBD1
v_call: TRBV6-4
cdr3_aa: CASSDSRTGMGEQYF
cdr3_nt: TGTGCCAGCAGTGACTCGAGGACAGGGATGGGCGAGCAGTACTTC

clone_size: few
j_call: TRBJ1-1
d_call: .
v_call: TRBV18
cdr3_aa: CASSPLGSGTEAFF
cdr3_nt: TGTGCCAGCTCACCCCTCGGGTCCGGGACTGAAGCTTTCTTT

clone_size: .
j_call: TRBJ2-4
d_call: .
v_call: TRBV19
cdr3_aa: CASSRSSAKNIQYF
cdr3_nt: TGTGCCAGTAGCCGCTCCTCCGCCAAAAACATTCAGTACTTC

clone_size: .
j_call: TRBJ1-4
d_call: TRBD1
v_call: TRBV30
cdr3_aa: CAWSVQGAEKLFF
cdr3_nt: TGTGCCTGGAGTGTGCAGGGGGCGGAAAAACTGTTTTTT

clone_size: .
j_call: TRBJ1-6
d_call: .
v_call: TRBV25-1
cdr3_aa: CASSESPRGNSPLHF
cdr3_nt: TGTGCCAGCAGTGAAAGCCCGAGAGGTAATTCACCCCTCCACTTT

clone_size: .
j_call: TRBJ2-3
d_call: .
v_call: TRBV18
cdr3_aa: CASSPGSTDTQYF
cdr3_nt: TGTGCCAGCTCACCGGGAAGCACAGATACGCAGTATTTT

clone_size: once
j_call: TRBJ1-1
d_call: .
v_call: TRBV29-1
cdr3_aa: CSAQTGFETEAFF
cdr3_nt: TGCAGCGCCCAAACAGGCTTTGAGACTGAAGCTTTCTTT

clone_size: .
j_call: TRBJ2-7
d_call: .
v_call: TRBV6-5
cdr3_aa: CASTESSYEQYF
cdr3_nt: TGTGCCAGCACAGAGAGCTCCTACGAGCAGTACTTC

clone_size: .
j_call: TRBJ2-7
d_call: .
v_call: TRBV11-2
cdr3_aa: CASSLGREFYEQYF
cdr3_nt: TGTGCCAGCAGCTTAGGCCGGGAATTTTACGAGCAGTACTTC

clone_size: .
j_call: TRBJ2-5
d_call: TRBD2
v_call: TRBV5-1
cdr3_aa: CASSAGLAGGTQYF
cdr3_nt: TGCGCCAGCAGCGCGGGACTAGCGGGGGGAACTCAGTACTTC

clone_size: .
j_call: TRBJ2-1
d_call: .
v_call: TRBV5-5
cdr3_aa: CASSLPGYNEQFF
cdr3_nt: TGTGCCAGCAGCTTGCCCGGCTACAATGAGCAGTTCTTC

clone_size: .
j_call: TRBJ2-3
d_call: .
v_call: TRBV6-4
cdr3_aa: CASSDSRGEADTQYF
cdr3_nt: TGTGCCAGCAGTGACTCGAGGGGAGAGGCAGATACGCAGTATTTT

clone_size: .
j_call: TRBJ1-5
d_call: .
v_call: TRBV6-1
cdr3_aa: CASSGQLSLSNQPQHF
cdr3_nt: TGTGCCAGCAGTGGTCAGTTAAGCCTGAGCAATCAGCCCCAGCATTTT

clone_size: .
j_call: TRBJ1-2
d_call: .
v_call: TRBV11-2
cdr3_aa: CASRAANYGYTF
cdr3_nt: TGTGCCAGCCGCGCGGCTAACTATGGCTACACCTTC

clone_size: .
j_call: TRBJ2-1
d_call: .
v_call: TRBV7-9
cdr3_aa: CASSLAGWGEQFF
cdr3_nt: TGTGCCAGCAGCTTAGCTGGTTGGGGTGAGCAGTTCTTC

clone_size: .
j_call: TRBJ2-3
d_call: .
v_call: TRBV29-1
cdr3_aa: CSVEGQGHTDTQYF
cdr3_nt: TGCAGCGTTGAAGGGCAGGGTCACACAGATACGCAGTATTTT

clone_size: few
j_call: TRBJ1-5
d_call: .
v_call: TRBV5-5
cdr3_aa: CASSLKYSNQPQHF
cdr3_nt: TGTGCCAGCAGCCTAAAGTATAGCAATCAGCCCCAGCATTTT

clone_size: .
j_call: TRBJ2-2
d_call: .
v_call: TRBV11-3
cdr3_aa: CASSSRNTGELFF
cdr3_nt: TGTGCCAGCAGCTCCCGGAACACCGGGGAGCTGTTTTTT

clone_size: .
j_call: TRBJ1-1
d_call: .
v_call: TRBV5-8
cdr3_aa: CASSEGYEAFF
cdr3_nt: TGTGCCAGCAGCGAGGGCTATGAAGCTTTCTTT

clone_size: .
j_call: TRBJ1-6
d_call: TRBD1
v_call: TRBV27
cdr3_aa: CASRTTGGYNSPLHF
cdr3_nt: TGTGCCAGCAGGACTACAGGGGGTTATAATTCACCCCTCCACTTT

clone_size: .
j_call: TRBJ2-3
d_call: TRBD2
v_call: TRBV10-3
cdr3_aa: CATLRTTSGTDTQYF
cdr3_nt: TGTGCCACTTTGAGAACCACTAGCGGGACAGATACGCAGTATTTT

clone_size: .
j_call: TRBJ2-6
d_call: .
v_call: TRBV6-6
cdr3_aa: CASSLDTPGANVLTF
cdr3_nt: TGTGCCAGCAGTTTGGACACCCCTGGGGCCAACGTCCTGACTTTC

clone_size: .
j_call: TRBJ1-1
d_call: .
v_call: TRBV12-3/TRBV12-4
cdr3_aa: CASSFGAEAFF
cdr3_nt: TGTGCCAGCAGTTTCGGCGCTGAAGCTTTCTTT

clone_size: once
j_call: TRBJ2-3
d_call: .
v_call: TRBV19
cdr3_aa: CASSPDRFRGTDTQYF
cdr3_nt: TGTGCCAGTAGCCCCGACAGGTTCAGGGGCACAGATACGCAGTATTTT

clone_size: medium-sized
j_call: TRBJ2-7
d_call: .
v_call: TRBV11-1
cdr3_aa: CASGGTEYYEQYF
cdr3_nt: TGTGCCAGCGGGGGAACAGAATACTACGAGCAGTACTTC

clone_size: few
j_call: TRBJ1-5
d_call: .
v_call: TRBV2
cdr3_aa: CASSELRDSNQPQHF
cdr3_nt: TGTGCCAGCAGTGAACTCCGGGACAGCAATCAGCCCCAGCATTTT

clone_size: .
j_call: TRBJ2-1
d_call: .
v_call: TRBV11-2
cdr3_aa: CASSYWGPDEQFF
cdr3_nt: TGTGCCAGCAGCTACTGGGGGCCGGATGAGCAGTTCTTC

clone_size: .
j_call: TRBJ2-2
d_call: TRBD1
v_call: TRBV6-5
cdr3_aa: CASSPLTGGAGELFF
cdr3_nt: TGTGCCAGCAGTCCACTGACAGGGGGGGCCGGGGAGCTGTTTTTT

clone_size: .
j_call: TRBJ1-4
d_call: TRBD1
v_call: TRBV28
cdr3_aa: CASSAPGTGPEKLFF
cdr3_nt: TGTGCCAGCAGTGCACCCGGGACAGGGCCTGAAAAACTGTTTTTT

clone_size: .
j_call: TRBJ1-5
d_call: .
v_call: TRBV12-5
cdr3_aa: CASGLGVGDIADPQHF
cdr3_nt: TGTGCTAGTGGTTTGGGGGTTGGGGACATCGCTGATCCCCAGCATTTT

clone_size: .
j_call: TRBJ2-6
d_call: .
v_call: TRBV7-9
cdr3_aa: CASIHLGGTGANVLTF
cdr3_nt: TGTGCCAGCATCCATCTGGGGGGAACTGGGGCCAACGTCCTGACTTTC

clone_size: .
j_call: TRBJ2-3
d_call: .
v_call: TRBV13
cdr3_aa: CASRPGGSTDTQYF
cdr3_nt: TGTGCCAGCAGACCCGGAGGGTCCACAGATACGCAGTATTTT